A selection of T cell receptor beta chains follows, all from one sample in a study of blood T cell repertoires in COVID-19. Some clones are missing from TCRdb's copy, which holds only in-frame ones; the method was immunoSEQ multiplex PCR. The data contain about 180,000 clones, roughly 87% of them singletons. Sequencing input: peripheral blood. The receptor set was obtained from a man aged 18 to 29 who had recovered from COVID-19. CDR3s include the opening cysteine and the closing phenylalanine or tryptophan. Fields, in order: V gene, D gene, J gene, clone size, CDR3 DNA, CDR3 protein. The D gene is left open where the match is weak. Where a row states a size, it is once, few, many or the class of an expanded clone; other rows omit it.

>TRBV7-2|-|TRBJ1-1|-
TGTGCCAGCAGCTTACAGGGGAACACTGAAGCTTTCTTT
CASSLQGNTEAFF
>TRBV9|TRBD2|TRBJ2-2|-
TGTGCCAGCAGCGATACTAGCGGGAGAGACACCGGGGAGCTGTTTTTT
CASSDTSGRDTGELFF
>TRBV14|-|TRBJ2-1|-
TGTGCCAGCAGTGCCGGGATGGTGCAGTTCTTC
CASSAGMVQFF
>TRBV18|TRBD1|TRBJ1-2|-
TGTGCCAGCTCACCTGGGACAGGGATTGGCTATGGCTACACCTTC
CASSPGTGIGYGYTF
>TRBV6-5|TRBD1|TRBJ1-2|-
TGTGCCAGCAGTCCCCGGGACAGAAATGGCTATGGCTACACCTTC
CASSPRDRNGYGYTF
>TRBV7-2|-|TRBJ1-1|few
TGTGCCAGCAGCTGGGGCTGGGGTACGAACACTGAAGCTTTCTTT
CASSWGWGTNTEAFF
>TRBV9|TRBD1|TRBJ1-6|-
TGTGCCAGCAGCGAAACCGGGACAGTTTCCTCACCCCTCCACTTT
CASSETGTVSSPLHF
>TRBV18|-|TRBJ1-3|-
TGTGCCAGCTCACCTCAGGGTTCAGGAAACACCATATATTTT
CASSPQGSGNTIYF
>TRBV7-8|TRBD2|TRBJ2-3|-
TGTGCCAGCAGCTCCGAACTAGCGGGAGGCTCAGATACGCAGTATTTT
CASSSELAGGSDTQYF
>TRBV27|-|TRBJ1-1|-
TGTGCCAGCAGTCCCGGGGGGCCGAGCACTGAAGCTTTCTTT
CASSPGGPSTEAFF
>TRBV4-3|TRBD2|TRBJ2-1|-
TGCGCCAGCAGCCAAGATAGCGGGAGCTCCTACAATGAGCAGTTCTTC
CASSQDSGSSYNEQFF
>TRBV5-5|TRBD2|TRBJ2-2|-
TGTGCCAGCAGCTTTAGCGGGAGGGCCGTTCCCGGGGAGCTGTTTTTT
CASSFSGRAVPGELFF
>TRBV7-2|-|TRBJ2-5|-
TGTGCCAGCAGCCGTGACGGGGAGACCCAGTACTTC
CASSRDGETQYF
>TRBV4-3|-|TRBJ2-7|-
TGCGCCAGCAGCCAAGATGAGGGAATTTCCTACGAGCAGTACTTC
CASSQDEGISYEQYF
>TRBV6-2/TRBV6-3|-|TRBJ1-5|-
TGTGCCAGCAGTTACAATCAGGGATTACCCCAGCATTTT
CASSYNQGLPQHF
>TRBV6-1|-|TRBJ1-1|-
TGTGCCAGCAGTGAACGGGGGGGGTACACTGAAGCTTTCTTT
CASSERGGYTEAFF
>TRBV29-1|TRBD1|TRBJ1-2|-
TGCAGCGTTGTTGTGGGACAGAGCTATGGCTACACCTTC
CSVVVGQSYGYTF
>TRBV4-3|-|TRBJ2-2|-
TGCGCCAGCAGCCAAGATCACGGGACACTCACCGGGGAGCTGTTTTTT
CASSQDHGTLTGELFF
>TRBV11-2|-|TRBJ2-7|-
TGTGCCAGCAGCAGCTTAAGTCTCGCATCCCAGGGCTCCAACGAGCAGTACTTC
CASSSLSLASQGSNEQYF
>TRBV24-1|-|TRBJ2-1|-
TGTGCCACCAGTGATTCAGGACATCTCCAGCAGTTCTTC
CATSDSGHLQQFF
>TRBV15|-|TRBJ1-2|-
TGTGCCACCAGCAGCGCGGACAATGGCTACACCTTC
CATSSADNGYTF
>TRBV7-2|TRBD1|TRBJ2-5|once
TGTGCCAGCAGCTCAGGGACAGGGTCCGAGACCCAGTACTTC
CASSSGTGSETQYF
>TRBV19|TRBD1|TRBJ1-1|few
TGTGCCAGTAGTGGGGAAACAGGGGGCATCACTGAAGCTTTCTTT
CASSGETGGITEAFF
>TRBV5-6|TRBD2|TRBJ2-1|-
TGTGCCAGCAGCGCAGGACTAGCGGGAGGGCCCAGTAGGGGTGAGCAGTTCTTC
CASSAGLAGGPSRGEQFF
>TRBV6-6|-|TRBJ2-5|-
TGTGCCACCCAGGGTGAGACCCAGTACTTC
CATQGETQYF
>TRBV27|TRBD1|TRBJ2-7|-
TGTGCCAGCAGTACCTACAGGGGGATCTCCTACGAGCAGTACTTC
CASSTYRGISYEQYF
>TRBV25-1|-|TRBJ2-3|-
TGTGCCAGCAGTGAATCCAGCGGGCTTGCTAGCACAGATACGCAGTATTTT
CASSESSGLASTDTQYF
>TRBV2|-|TRBJ1-2|-
TGTGCCAGCAGTGATAATGCCTACAGGGCGTATGGCTACACCTTC
CASSDNAYRAYGYTF
>TRBV30|TRBD2|TRBJ2-2|-
TGTGCCTGGTGGCTAGCGGGGACCGGGGAGCTGTTTTTT
CAWWLAGTGELFF
>TRBV6-1|TRBD1|TRBJ1-3|-
TGTGCCAGCAGTGCAGTAAGGACAGGGTCTGGAAACACCATATATTTT
CASSAVRTGSGNTIYF
>TRBV12-3/TRBV12-4|-|TRBJ1-2|-
TGTGCCAGCAGTAAAGGAGGACCACAGGGCTACACCTTC
CASSKGGPQGYTF
>TRBV19|TRBD1|TRBJ2-6|-
TGTGCCAGTAACAGGAGACCAGGGGGTAGGGGGCCGCTCGGGGCCAACGTCCTGACTTTC
CASNRRPGGRGPLGANVLTF
>TRBV6-6|TRBD2|TRBJ2-2|once
TGTGCCAGCCTAGCGGGAGTAACCGGGGAGCTGTTTTTT
CASLAGVTGELFF
>TRBV6-5|-|TRBJ1-2|-
TGTGCCAGCAGTTCCAGGGTCTATGGCTACACCTTC
CASSSRVYGYTF
>TRBV5-6|-|TRBJ1-5|few
TGTGCCAGCAGCTTGGTAGACAGACCGAATCAGCCCCAGCATTTT
CASSLVDRPNQPQHF
>TRBV7-6|-|TRBJ1-6|-
TGTGCCAGCAGCCCCCAGGAGGATTACAATTCACCCCTCCACTTT
CASSPQEDYNSPLHF
>TRBV3-1/TRBV3-2|-|TRBJ2-7|once
TGTGCCAGCAGCCAAGATCTAAATGGTTACGAGCAGTACTTC
CASSQDLNGYEQYF
>TRBV5-1|-|TRBJ2-1|-
TGCGCCAGCAGCTCGCGGGACCGACTGCGCTCCTACAATGAGCAGTTCTTC
CASSSRDRLRSYNEQFF
>TRBV6-5|-|TRBJ1-5|-
TGTGCCAGCAGTAAGACTAGTAATAGCAATCAGCCCCAGCATTTT
CASSKTSNSNQPQHF
>TRBV28|TRBD1|TRBJ1-6|-
TGTGCCAGTGACAGGGGTAATGGTTCACCCCTCCACTTT
CASDRGNGSPLHF
>TRBV28|-|TRBJ1-1|-
TGTGCCAGCAGTTTAAGGGAGGGTTGGGTGAACACTGAAGCTTTCTTT
CASSLREGWVNTEAFF
>TRBV28|-|TRBJ1-2|-
TGTGCCAGCAGTTTCGTACAGGTGGTTTATGGCTACACCTTC
CASSFVQVVYGYTF
>TRBV10-3|-|TRBJ2-1|-
TGTGCCATCAGGCCTAGCGTCGCTAATGAGCAGTTCTTC
CAIRPSVANEQFF
>TRBV15|-|TRBJ2-1|-
TGTGCCACCAGCCTAAGTCGGACTCCCTACAATGAGCAGTTCTTC
CATSLSRTPYNEQFF
>TRBV7-9|-|TRBJ2-4|-
TGTGCCAGCAGCTTAGCGTTCGAGGAAGGCATTCAGTACTTC
CASSLAFEEGIQYF
>TRBV27|TRBD1|TRBJ2-7|-
TGTGCCAGCAGTTCCACGTTGACAGGGTTAGAGCAGTACTTC
CASSSTLTGLEQYF
>TRBV28|TRBD1|TRBJ1-2|-
TGTGCCAGCAGTTTATGGCATGCGGGGCAGGGGGCGCGGGGCTACACCTTC
CASSLWHAGQGARGYTF
>TRBV9|TRBD2|TRBJ2-1|-
TGTGCCAGCAGCAAAGCGGGGAGCTCCTACAATGAGCAGTTCTTC
CASSKAGSSYNEQFF
>TRBV12-3/TRBV12-4|TRBD1|TRBJ2-1|once
TGTGCCAGCAGCCTCACAGGGGTTTTGCAGTTCTTC
CASSLTGVLQFF